This record concerns one TCR beta chain sequence. Germline assignment: CDR1 SGHRS and CDR2 YFSETQ. The CDR3 is 14 amino acids. After removal of 4 bases from V and 1 base from J, the junction contained 4 bases not matched to a gene. These data originate in a study of blood T cell repertoires in COVID-19. In the study overall: Samples taken during acute and convalescent COVID-19 were collected in the United States, Italy and Spain.

Clones were sequenced by immunoSEQ multiplex PCR, and TCRdb holds only the in-frame ones, with some missing. The sample has 60,000 to 80,000 clones, roughly 85% seen once. Material: peripheral blood. The chain links TRBV5-1 to TRBJ2-5, with TRBD1 matching over 7 bases. The receptor's source is a man aged 50 to 60 with acute or convalescent COVID-19. CDR3 sequence (DNA): TGCGCCAGCAGCATTTCAGGGGGCCAAGAGACCCAGTACTTC. It codes for CASSISGGQETQYF.